The 27 T cell receptor beta chains below come from one sample, sequenced in a study of control samples from healthy donors and cancer patients. Libraries were prepared by immunoSEQ multiplex PCR; TCRdb keeps only in-frame clonotypes and omits some of them. The sample carries 45,000 or so clones, less than 95% recorded once. The sample taken for sequencing was PBMCs. These receptors were taken from a woman between 40 and 55 years old with head and neck cancer.

The chain carries TRBV30 and TRBJ1-2; D remains unclear. This CDR3 is 13 amino acids long. Germline values: CDR1 GTSNPN, CDR2 SVGIG (reference sequence). V lost 6 bases and J lost 0, with 11 bases in between. The CDR3 sequence is CACPPPSNYGYTF. In DNA, the CDR3 is TGTGCCTGCCCCCCCCCTTCTAACTATGGCTACACCTTC.

This clone appeared a few times. J is TRBJ2-3 and V is TRBV9; 8 bases agree with TRBD2. The V and J ends lost 4 bases and 5 bases, in that order; junction bases with no gene match: 9. Germline V gene sequence: CDR1 SGDLS, CDR2 YYNGEE. This CDR3 is 15 amino acids long. The CDR3 coding sequence is TGTGCCAGCAGCCTACAGGGACTAGGGATAGATACGCAGTATTTT. This codes for CASSLQGLGIDTQYF.

The chain links TRBV18 to TRBJ1-1; D not certain. The CDR3 sequence is 14 residues long. Germline values: CDR1 KGHSH, CDR2 LQKENI. The V end was cut by 3 bases, the J end by 6 bases, with 14 bases between. CDR3 DNA: TGTGCCAGCTCACCTCCCAACATGATCCCTGAAGCTTTCTTT. Its translation: CASSPPNMIPEAFF.

This chain links TRBV7-2 with TRBJ2-5; 13 bases line up with TRBD2. Germline V gene lookup returns CDR1 SGHTA and CDR2 FQGNSA. The CDR3 length is 16 residues. After removal of 3 bases from V and 6 bases from J, the junction contained 7 bases not matched to a gene. The CDR3, as DNA: TGTGCCAGCAGCTTGGGGACTAGCGGGGCCCAGAAGACCCAGTACTTC. This codes for CASSLGTSGAQKTQYF.

The V call is TRBV2, the J call TRBJ2-2; D is uncertain. V lost 6 bases to trimming and J lost 2 bases, with 7 bases between them. The CDR3 sequence is 13 residues long. Germline loops: CDR1 SNHLY, CDR2 FYNNEI. CDR3 sequence (DNA): TGTGCCAGCAGCGGTTCTAACACCGGGGAGCTGTTTTTT. Translation: CASSGSNTGELFF.

This sequence joins TRBV9 and TRBJ2-3; 9 bases align to TRBD1. The CDR3 spans 14 residues. CDR1 and CDR2 from the germline V gene are SGDLS and YYNGEE. The V and J ends lost 4 bases and 5 bases, in that order; junction bases with no gene match: 5. The DNA of the CDR3 is TGTGCCAGCAGCTTACAGGGGGCGGGAGATACGCAGTATTTT. Its protein product is CASSLQGAGDTQYF.

J is TRBJ2-4 and V is TRBV28; no reliable D call. This CDR3 is built from 19 residues. CDR1 and CDR2 from the germline V gene are MDHEN and SYDVKM. The V end lost 1 base, the J end lost 2 bases, and 21 bases lay between the germline ends. As DNA, the CDR3 is TGTGCCAGCAGTTTATTCCCAGACCCCGTAAAGAGAACCAAAAACATTCAGTACTTC. Translation gives CASSLFPDPVKRTKNIQYF.

This clone was recorded only once. The CDR3 spells CASSPTVRAGTDTQYF. CDR3 sequence (DNA): TGTGCCAGCAGTCCGACGGTCCGGGCTGGCACAGATACGCAGTATTTT. The chain is built from TRBV27 and TRBJ2-3; D unclear. CDR3 length equals 16 residues. Trimming left V 5 bases short and J 1 base short, with 16 bases between. Germline V lookup: CDR1 MNHEY, CDR2 SMNVEV (reference sequence).

V and J are TRBV10-3 and TRBJ2-3, with D perhaps matching TRBD1 (6 bases). This CDR3 has 14 residues. Germline CDR1 ENHRY, CDR2 SYGVKD. Trimming shortened V by 4 bases and J by 9 bases, and 17 bases separated the two germline ends. The CDR3 region has the DNA TGTGCCATCAGTGGGTCGACAGGCCCGGCAACGCAGTATTTT. Translation gives CAISGSTGPATQYF.

This clone was detected once. The chain joins TRBV6-5 to TRBJ1-5; 9 bases align to TRBD1. J lost 6 bases, V lost 5 bases, and 8 bases had no gene match. Germline V lookup: CDR1 MNHEY, CDR2 SVGAGI. The CDR3 has 15 amino acids. The CDR3 DNA reads TGTGCCAGCAGTCGGAACAGGGGGCGAAGTCAGCCCCAGCATTTT. Residues: CASSRNRGRSQPQHF.

This chain connects TRBV7-8 to TRBJ1-3, with TRBD1 matching 8 bases. The V gene's germline CDR1 is SGHVS and CDR2 FQNEAQ. V was clipped by 5 bases and J by 1 base; unmatched bases: 4. This CDR3 is built from 15 residues. CDR3 coding DNA: TGTGCCAGCAGCGTACGGACAGGGTCTGGAAACACCATATATTTT. Translation: CASSVRTGSGNTIYF.

This clone was counted a few times. V is TRBV2 and J is TRBJ1-5; no definite D call. The germline gives CDR1 SNHLY, CDR2 FYNNEI. The CDR3 covers 15 residues. V was shortened by 4 bases and J by 2 bases, with 12 bases between the two germline ends. The CDR3 protein is CASSGLGSGNQPQHF. The CDR3 region has the DNA TGTGCCAGCAGTGGCTTAGGCTCGGGCAATCAGCCCCAGCATTTT.

V usage is TRBV6-5 and J usage is TRBJ1-1, with unresolved D. The V and J ends lost 2 bases and 3 bases respectively, with 13 bases between them. The CDR3 has 15 amino acids. CDR1 MNHEY and CDR2 SVGAGI come from the germline V gene. The CDR3 is CASSYGRVPYTEAFF. The CDR3 region has the DNA TGTGCCAGCAGTTACGGTAGGGTCCCTTACACTGAAGCTTTCTTT.

This chain links TRBV5-1 with TRBJ1-3, with D perhaps TRBD1 (6 bases). Trimming took off 1 base at V and 1 base at J, with 12 bases between the two ends. CDR3 length equals 16 residues. Germline CDR1 and CDR2: SGHRS and YFSETQ. The CDR3 protein is CASSLSTTGSGNTIYF. CDR3 sequence (DNA): TGCGCCAGCAGCTTGTCTACCACAGGGTCTGGAAACACCATATATTTT.

V gene TRBV7-3 combines with J gene TRBJ2-3, with 7 bases identical to TRBD2. This CDR3 region has 15 residues. The junction had 4 bases not matched to a gene; V was cut back by 4 bases and J by 0 bases. Germline lookup yields CDR1 SGHTA and CDR2 FQGTGA. In nucleotides, the CDR3 is TGTGCCAGCAGCTATGGGGGAGGGAGCACAGATACGCAGTATTTT. Protein: CASSYGGGSTDTQYF.

The chain employs TRBV4-2 and TRBJ2-7; TRBD1 agrees at 8 bases. After removal of 3 bases from V and 5 bases from J, the junction contained 18 bases not matched to a gene. CDR3 size: 18 residues. The V gene's germline CDR1 is LGHNA and CDR2 YNFKEQ. This CDR3 is CASSHLGQGGRAVHEQYF. Written as DNA, the CDR3 is TGTGCCAGCAGCCATCTTGGACAGGGAGGTAGGGCTGTCCACGAGCAGTACTTC.

The gene calls are TRBV5-1 and TRBJ2-5; D remains ambiguous. The V and J ends lost 4 bases and 3 bases respectively, with 7 bases between them. The CDR3 has 12 residues. Germline V lookup: CDR1 SGHRS, CDR2 YFSETQ. The CDR3 sequence is CASSGTKETQYF. The CDR3 DNA is TGCGCCAGCAGCGGAACAAAAGAGACCCAGTACTTC.

The chain links TRBV7-9 to TRBJ2-7; the D call may be TRBD1 or TRBD2 (5 bases each). Germline V gene lookup returns CDR1 SEHNR and CDR2 FQNEAQ (reference sequence). CDR3 length: 13 residues. Between the trimmed V and J ends, which lost 5 bases and 4 bases, there was a span of 12 bases. CDR3 coding DNA: TGTGCCAGCAGCCCGATCAGGGAGTACGAGCAGTACTTC. Translating gives CASSPIREYEQYF.

The chain recombines TRBV25-1 with TRBJ2-7; 13 bases map to TRBD2. V lost 4 bases and J lost 6; bases outside the gene matches: 3. The CDR3 is 14 residues long. CDR1 is MGHDK, CDR2 SYGVNS, per germline. The CDR3 coding sequence is TGTGCCAGCAGTGGGGGACTAGCGGGGACCGAGCAGTACTTC. Amino acids: CASSGGLAGTEQYF.

CDR3 DNA: TGTGCCAGCTCACCACGGGGGCGGAACACTGAAGCTTTCTTT. It encodes CASSPRGRNTEAFF. The chain links TRBV18 to TRBJ1-1, with D tentatively TRBD1 (6 bases). CDR1 and CDR2 from the germline V gene are KGHSH and LQKENI. V was shortened by 1 base and J by 1 base, with 7 bases between the two germline ends. The CDR3 sequence is 14 residues long.

The chain has TRBV7-9 and TRBJ2-7, with 8 bases fitting TRBD2. Per germline, CDR1 SEHNR and CDR2 FQNEAQ (reference sequence). This CDR3 is built from 14 residues. The V segment lost 5 bases and the J segment 5 bases; nucleotides outside the gene matches: 8. The CDR3 nucleotides are TGTGCCAGCAGCCCCTCCGGGAGGGTCCACGAGCAGTACTTC. Protein product: CASSPSGRVHEQYF.

This chain connects TRBV12-5 to TRBJ2-2; tentatively, D is TRBD2 (5 bases). CDR3 size: 13 residues. CDR1 is LGHNT and CDR2 is FRNRAP in the germline V gene. Trimming left V 2 bases short and J 6 bases short, with 7 bases between. The CDR3 region has the DNA TGTGCTAGTGGTTTGACTAGGGCCGGGGAGCTGTTTTTT. The encoded protein is CASGLTRAGELFF.

The gene calls are TRBV11-2 and TRBJ2-7; D gene uncertain. The germline V gene encodes CDR1 SGHAT and CDR2 FQNNGV. CDR3 size: 15 residues. Trimming took off 1 base at V and 7 bases at J, with 17 bases between the two ends. DNA for the CDR3: TGTGCCAGCAGCTTAGTCGATCGGAGTTCGTGGGAGCAGTACTTC. It specifies CASSLVDRSSWEQYF. Full variable domain (rest looked up from reference TRBV11-2 and TRBJ2-7): EAGVAQSPRYKIIEKRQSVAFWCNPISGHATLYWYQQILGQGPKLLIQFQNNGVVDDSQLPKDRFSAERLKGVDSTLKIQPAKLEDSAVYLCASSLVDRSSWEQYFGPGTRLTVT.

The chain links TRBV28 to TRBJ2-7, with 8 positions matching TRBD1. V lost 5 bases to trimming and J lost 7 bases; unmatched junction nucleotides: 10. The CDR3 is 14 amino acids. The V gene's germline CDR1 is MDHEN and CDR2 SYDVKM. The CDR3 region is CASSGGTGPLEQYF. The CDR3 nucleotides read TGTGCCAGCAGTGGTGGGACAGGCCCCCTGGAGCAGTACTTC.

The chain employs TRBV12-3 or TRBV12-4 and TRBJ1-1; D gene ambiguous. The CDR3 extends over 13 amino acids. V was shortened by 4 bases and J by 3 bases, with 9 bases between the two germline ends. This CDR3 reads CASSWSADTEAFF. The CDR3 DNA reads TGTGCCAGCAGTTGGAGTGCGGACACTGAAGCTTTCTTT.

With respect to this clone: The junction departs from the called germline gene at one end, perhaps through a read error. This chain joins TRBV27 and TRBJ2-2; perhaps TRBD2 as D (5 bases). CDR1 MNHEY and CDR2 SMNVEV come from the germline V gene (reference sequence). CDR3 size: 15 residues. The CDR3 loop is CASSFVTPEHRGAVF. The CDR3 coding sequence is TGTGCCAGCAGTTTCGTAACACCTGAACACCGGGGAGCTGTTTTT.

The chain employs TRBV5-1 and TRBJ2-1, with D perhaps TRBD1 (6 bases). Germline CDR1 and CDR2: SGHRS and YFSETQ. The length of the CDR3 is 16 residues. V was shortened by 5 bases and J by 9 bases, with 24 bases between the two germline ends. The chain's CDR3 is CASRADRTHQRSEQFF. The CDR3 DNA sequence: TGCGCCAGCAGGGCGGACAGAACCCACCAAAGGAGTGAGCAGTTCTTC.